This T cell receptor beta chain was found in a study of T cell responses to AZD1222 COVID-19 vaccine. Findings and limits, study-wide: Nearly half of the spike-specific TCRs reportedly recognize variant regions that carry no mutations.

CDR3 length equals 14 residues. Germline V gene data show CDR1 as KGHDR and CDR2 as SFDVKD. V trimming: 3 bases; J trimming: 7 bases; junction bases outside the gene matches: 7. As concerns this clone: Its antigen is as yet unknown.

Only in-frame clones appear in the TCRdb table, and some are missing; sequencing was by immunoSEQ multiplex PCR. The sample shows 95,000 to 100,000 clones, approximately 84% of them seen only once. V gene TRBV24-1 combines with J gene TRBJ1-2; 7 bases map to TRBD1. The sample in question was peripheral blood, obtained on day 0 of AZD1222 vaccination. This clonotype was sampled from an adult in good health. The CDR3 here is CATSDGDSVSGYTF. Here the CDR3 DNA reads TGTGCCACCAGTGATGGGGACAGCGTAAGTGGCTACACCTTC.